This T cell receptor beta chain was sequenced in a study of radiotherapy plus CTLA-4 blockade in lung cancer. The wider study: An objective response was seen in 15% to 20% of patients, and disease control in about 31%. Study observations and caveats: Tumor-origin TCR clones grew in blood after radiotherapy plus ipilimumab. Response was reportedly best predicted by early blood T cell clone dynamics, with interferon-beta.

Participants had chemo-refractory metastatic non-small-cell lung cancer and were treated with focal radiation plus ipilimumab CTLA-4 blockade. TCRdb keeps only in-frame clones here, not all; method: immunoSEQ multiplex PCR. There are more than 12,000 clones in the sample; around 67% occur only once, and 45% to 55% lies in the top ten. CDR1 and CDR2 from the germline V gene are SNHLY and FYNNEI. With 5 bases clipped from V and 4 bases from J, the junction kept 2 bases outside the gene matches. The CDR3 loop spans 14 amino acids. On this clone itself: The antigen is not known.

The source was peripheral blood, collected from a patient treated with radiotherapy plus ipilimumab. This receptor was obtained from a human donor with non-small cell lung cancer whose response to radiotherapy plus ipilimumab could not be evaluated. The genes are TRBV2 and TRBJ1-5; 10 bases line up with TRBD1. The CDR3 nucleotides are TGTGCCAGCAGTAGGGACAGGGGAAATCAGCCCCAGCATTTT. Translated: CASSRDRGNQPQHF.